These T cell receptor beta chains were read from a single sample in a study of blood T cell repertoires in COVID-19. The data were produced by immunoSEQ multiplex PCR, yet TCRdb's version contains in-frame clones alone and is incomplete. In the table there are about 330,000 clones, 80% to 90% of which are singletons. Sequencing was done on a sample of PBMCs or T cells enriched from blood (not recorded which). The receptors here all came from a woman in her twenties or thirties who had recovered from COVID-19. Each CDR3 is given with its conserved first and last residue. The D gene is left open where the match is weak. Some rows have no size entry. The others give once, few or many, or a class for an expanded clone.

V,J,D,size,DNA,CDR3
TRBV5-4,TRBJ2-7,TRBD2,.,TGTGCCAGCAGCCGAGCGGGGGGCTTTACCTACGAGCAGTACTTC,CASSRAGGFTYEQYF
TRBV28,TRBJ2-2,TRBD1,.,TGTGCCAGCAACACAAACAGGGGAGAAACCGGGGAGCTGTTTTTT,CASNTNRGETGELFF
TRBV4-1,TRBJ1-5,.,.,TGCGCCAGCAGCCATTTCCGGGGTCAGCCCCAGCATTTT,CASSHFRGQPQHF
TRBV19,TRBJ2-2,.,.,TGTGCCAGCAACGACCCTAAGACAGGACTCAGAGGGGAGCTGTTTTTT,CASNDPKTGLRGELFF
TRBV7-6,TRBJ1-1,TRBD1,once,TGTGCCAGCAGCCCCGGGACAGTTTTGTGGGATGAAGCTTTCTTT,CASSPGTVLWDEAFF
TRBV5-1,TRBJ1-2,TRBD1,.,TGCGCCAGCAGCTCCGGGACAGGTCCGCGGGAGGGCTACACCTTC,CASSSGTGPREGYTF
TRBV6-5,TRBJ1-2,.,.,TGTGCCAGCACCCCACAGGACGGTGGGCCCTATGGCTACACCTTC,CASTPQDGGPYGYTF
TRBV27,TRBJ2-2,TRBD2,.,TGTGCCAGCAGCCTTTTCTTACCGGGACTAGCGAGCGGGGAGCTGTTTTTT,CASSLFLPGLASGELFF
TRBV5-1,TRBJ2-3,.,.,TGCGCCAGCAGCTTGGACACCCCTAGCACAGATACGCAGTATTTT,CASSLDTPSTDTQYF
TRBV18,TRBJ1-1,.,.,TGTGCCAGCTCACCACCTTACTATGGTCGTGAAGCTTTCTTT,CASSPPYYGREAFF
TRBV7-9,TRBJ1-5,.,.,TGTGCCAGCAGCTTGGGCCCCAATCAGCCCCAGCATTTT,CASSLGPNQPQHF
TRBV27,TRBJ1-6,.,.,TGTGCCAGCAGTTTTGGAGTGTATAATTCACCCCTCCACTTT,CASSFGVYNSPLHF
TRBV4-2,TRBJ2-1,.,few,TGTGCCAGCAGCCAATTCAAGGGGGGGGGCACCTACAATGAGCAGTTCTTC,CASSQFKGGGTYNEQFF
TRBV30,TRBJ2-4,TRBD1,.,TGTGCCTGGAGTAAGGGACAGGGGGCTAACATTCAGTACTTC,CAWSKGQGANIQYF
TRBV24-1,TRBJ1-5,TRBD1,.,TGTGCCACCAGTGACGAAAACACAGGGGGAGGAAATCAGCCCCAGCATTTT,CATSDENTGGGNQPQHF
TRBV7-9,TRBJ2-2,.,.,TGTGCCAGCAGCCCCGGGACCGGGGAGCTGTTTTTT,CASSPGTGELFF
TRBV3-1/TRBV3-2,TRBJ1-2,TRBD1,.,TGTGCCAGCAGCCCCTTCGTCGGACAGGCCCGAGCTAACTATGGCTACACCTTC,CASSPFVGQARANYGYTF
TRBV28,TRBJ2-2,TRBD1,.,TGTGCCAGCGGACTCATATCTTCAGGGGGCGTAAACGGGGAGCTGTTTTTT,CASGLISSGGVNGELFF
TRBV27,TRBJ1-1,TRBD1,.,TGTGCCAGCAGTTTTCAAGGGGGCTTATCCTGGGGCACTGAAGCTTTCTTT,CASSFQGGLSWGTEAFF
TRBV6-6,TRBJ2-2,.,.,TGTGCCAGCAGTTATAGCTCCTGGGGGGATACCGGGGAGCTGTTTTTT,CASSYSSWGDTGELFF
TRBV7-2,TRBJ2-7,TRBD1,.,TGTGCCAGCAGCTTAGGACAGGGGACCTACGAGCAGTACTTC,CASSLGQGTYEQYF
TRBV29-1,TRBJ1-1,.,.,TGCAGCGCCCAAAGGCAGGGCACTGAAGCTTTCTTT,CSAQRQGTEAFF
TRBV3-1/TRBV3-2,TRBJ2-1,TRBD2,.,TGTGCCAGCAGCCCCGGGACTAGCGGGGGTTATGAGCAGTTCTTC,CASSPGTSGGYEQFF
TRBV6-5,TRBJ2-5,.,few,TGTGCCAGCAGTCCTTATGGAGGGAGGAAAGAGACCCAGTACTTC,CASSPYGGRKETQYF
TRBV13,TRBJ2-5,TRBD2,.,TGTGCCAGCAGCTTAGGATCGAGCGGGGCTCAAGAGACCCAGTACTTC,CASSLGSSGAQETQYF
TRBV6-5,TRBJ1-1,TRBD1,.,TGTGCCAGCAAATGGAATAGGGGGCCCACTGAAGCTTTCTTT,CASKWNRGPTEAFF
TRBV5-4,TRBJ2-7,.,.,TGTGCCAGCAGCGACTCCGGGAGTGAGCAGTACTTC,CASSDSGSEQYF
TRBV4-2,TRBJ1-2,TRBD1,.,TGTGCCAGCAGCCAAGTTGGGCAGGGGGGCTTAGGCTACACCTTC,CASSQVGQGGLGYTF
TRBV28,TRBJ2-7,.,.,TGTGCCAGCAGCCCCGGGACATTCCCCTACGAGCAGTACTTC,CASSPGTFPYEQYF
TRBV4-1,TRBJ2-2,TRBD2,.,TGCGCCAGCAGCCCATCTAGCGGGGTGCGTACCGGGGAGCTGTTTTTT,CASSPSSGVRTGELFF
TRBV2,TRBJ2-1,TRBD2,.,TGTGCCAGCAGAATAGCGGGGGGCCGGTACAATGAGCAGTTCTTC,CASRIAGGRYNEQFF
TRBV13,TRBJ1-5,.,.,TGTGCCAGCAGCTTAGGAGCGCCGAGCAATCAGCCCCAGCATTTT,CASSLGAPSNQPQHF
TRBV6-5,TRBJ1-5,TRBD1,.,TGTGCCAGCAGTTCCCGACAGGGCAGCAATCAGCCCCAGCATTTT,CASSSRQGSNQPQHF
TRBV25-1,TRBJ1-4,.,.,TGTGCCAGCAGTTGGGGGGGGAATGAAAAACTGTTTTTT,CASSWGGNEKLFF
TRBV10-2,TRBJ2-7,TRBD2,.,TGCGCCAGCAGTGTGACTAGCGGGCCCCCCTACGAGCAGTACTTC,CASSVTSGPPYEQYF
TRBV9,TRBJ2-2,.,few,TGTGCCAGCAGCGTAGTATCCGGGGAGCTGTTTTTT,CASSVVSGELFF
TRBV6-1,TRBJ1-2,.,.,TGTGCCAGCAGTGAATTGATGGCAGGGCGGATCGCCTTC,CASSELMAGRIAF
TRBV27,TRBJ2-4,TRBD1,.,TGTGCCAGCAGTCCGGGACAGGGGATAGACATTCAGTACTTC,CASSPGQGIDIQYF
TRBV2,TRBJ1-1,.,few,TGTGCCAGCACGCGGGTTATGAACACTGAAGCTTTCTTT,CASTRVMNTEAFF
TRBV29-1,TRBJ1-2,TRBD1,.,TGCAGCGTGAAACAGGGGAAGGGCTATGGCTACACCTTC,CSVKQGKGYGYTF
TRBV15,TRBJ1-5,TRBD1,.,TGTGCCACCAGCGGGCAGGGGGCGCGGTTTCGTAATCAGCCCCAGCATTTT,CATSGQGARFRNQPQHF
TRBV19,TRBJ1-1,.,.,TGTGCCAGTAGTACACTACAGGAGACTGAAGCTTTCTTT,CASSTLQETEAFF
TRBV9,TRBJ2-7,TRBD2,.,TGTGCCAGCAGCGTAGCTAGCGGGGGAAAGAACGAGCAGTACTTC,CASSVASGGKNEQYF
TRBV9,TRBJ1-2,.,.,TGTGCCAGCAGCGTAGTGGCATCTAACTATGGCTACACCTTC,CASSVVASNYGYTF
TRBV4-1,TRBJ1-2,.,.,TGCGCCAGCAGCCAAGAAGGGCAGGGCTACGGCTACACCTTC,CASSQEGQGYGYTF
TRBV21-1,TRBJ2-7,.,.,TGTGCCAGCAGCCCTCGGGGAGGGGCTTGGTACGAGCAGTACTTC,CASSPRGGAWYEQYF
TRBV27,TRBJ1-3,TRBD1,.,TGTGCCAGCAGGACTACAGGGGTTGGTGGAAACACCATATATTTT,CASRTTGVGGNTIYF
TRBV2,TRBJ1-6,.,.,TGTGCCAGCAGTGAGGTTGTGGGGCGATGGAATAATTCACCCCTCCACTTT,CASSEVVGRWNNSPLHF
TRBV5-1,TRBJ1-2,.,few,TGCGCCAGCAGCCTGGGGACTGATAACTATGGCTACACCTTC,CASSLGTDNYGYTF
TRBV7-9,TRBJ1-1,.,.,TGTGCCAGCAGTCCTCGCGGGGGGCTTTATCGATCGTACGCTGAAGCTTTCTTT,CASSPRGGLYRSYAEAFF
TRBV19,TRBJ1-6,.,.,TGTGCCAGTAGTATAGTACAGGCCGATAATTCACCCCTCCACTTT,CASSIVQADNSPLHF
TRBV28,TRBJ2-5,TRBD2,.,TGTGCCAGCAGTTTCCCAGCGGGGGGTCGAGAGACCCAGTACTTC,CASSFPAGGRETQYF
TRBV9,TRBJ2-7,TRBD1,.,TGTGCCAGCAGCGCCGGGACAGGGGCCGAGCAGTACTTC,CASSAGTGAEQYF
TRBV2,TRBJ2-3,TRBD1,.,TGTGCCAGCAGTTCCGACAGGGGGCAGACAGATACGCAGTATTTT,CASSSDRGQTDTQYF
TRBV25-1,TRBJ1-2,.,once,TGTGCCAGCGGGGGGGCAGGGGCTGGCTACACCTTC,CASGGAGAGYTF
TRBV5-1,TRBJ2-7,TRBD2,.,TGCGCCAGCAGCTCTCCCCCGGCGGGGGGGAGCTCCTACGAGCAGTACTTC,CASSSPPAGGSSYEQYF
TRBV5-1,TRBJ2-5,.,.,TGCGCCAGCAGCTTGGTCCCGGAGGGGGAGACCCAGTACTTC,CASSLVPEGETQYF
TRBV19,TRBJ2-1,TRBD1,.,TGTGCCAGTAGTATAGGGACAGGGGGATACAATGAGCAGTTCTTC,CASSIGTGGYNEQFF
TRBV2,TRBJ2-7,.,.,TGTGCCAGCAAAAGACAGGGGACTACCTACGAGCAGTACTTC,CASKRQGTTYEQYF
TRBV30,TRBJ2-3,.,.,TGTGCCTCCCGGACAGCTAGCACAGATACGCAGTATTTT,CASRTASTDTQYF